Listed below are T cell receptor beta chains from one sample, sequenced in a study of T cell responses to AZD1222 COVID-19 vaccine. The assay was immunoSEQ multiplex PCR, and TCRdb's table has in-frame clones only and misses some. In the table there are fewer than 110,000 clones, 75% to 95% of which are singletons. This specimen was peripheral blood, taken 28 days after the second AZD1222 dose. These receptors originate from an adult who received the AZD1222 COVID-19 vaccine. The CDR3 runs from the conserved cysteine through the conserved F or W. Each record gives: D gene, V gene, clone size, J gene, CDR3 protein, CDR3 DNA. D genes are given only for firm matches. For some rows the clone size is stated as once, few or many, or as a class when expanded; others skip it.

.,TRBV18,.,TRBJ1-1,CASSPAGTVDTEAFF,TGTGCCAGCTCACCTGCCGGGACGGTGGACACTGAAGCTTTCTTT
.,TRBV14,.,TRBJ2-7,CASSSRWAFYEQYF,TGTGCCAGCAGCTCTCGTTGGGCGTTCTACGAGCAGTACTTC
TRBD2,TRBV5-8,.,TRBJ2-7,CASSPLGLVISYEQYF,TGTGCCAGCAGCCCCCTGGGACTAGTAATCTCCTACGAGCAGTACTTC
.,TRBV29-1,.,TRBJ2-1,CSVAWDTGREQFF,TGCAGCGTTGCATGGGACACGGGTCGGGAGCAGTTCTTC
TRBD1,TRBV9,.,TRBJ2-7,CASSPSGQSSYEQYF,TGTGCCAGCAGCCCCTCGGGACAGAGCTCCTACGAGCAGTACTTC
TRBD2,TRBV18,.,TRBJ2-7,CASSSGTSGYSYEQYF,TGTGCCAGCTCTTCCGGGACTAGCGGATACTCCTACGAGCAGTACTTC
.,TRBV21-1,.,TRBJ1-1,CASSKEPTGPRTNTEAFF,TGTGCCAGCAGCAAAGAACCCACCGGTCCACGGACGAACACTGAAGCTTTCTTT
.,TRBV29-1,.,TRBJ1-2,CSVEGNHNYGYTF,TGCAGCGTCGAGGGGAACCATAACTATGGCTACACCTTC
.,TRBV11-2,.,TRBJ1-4,CASSLDQGRGKLFF,TGTGCCAGCAGCTTAGATCAGGGGCGGGGAAAACTGTTTTTT
.,TRBV10-2,.,TRBJ2-7,CASSLEGTLYEQYF,TGCGCCAGCAGTCTAGAGGGGACATTATACGAGCAGTACTTC
.,TRBV1,.,TRBJ2-5,CTSSQDLCLAGGHLETQYF,TGCACCAGCAGCCAAGATCTGTGTCTAGCGGGAGGACACCTAGAGACCCAGTACTTC
.,TRBV5-6,.,TRBJ1-2,CASSLGAWQDIYGYTF,TGTGCCAGCAGCTTAGGGGCCTGGCAAGATATCTATGGCTACACCTTC
.,TRBV10-2,.,TRBJ1-5,CASRSGVSSNQPQHF,TGCGCCAGCAGATCAGGGGTTTCGAGCAATCAGCCCCAGCATTTT
.,TRBV6-5,.,TRBJ1-1,CASSAWTVSNTEAFF,TGTGCCAGCAGCGCGTGGACAGTATCGAACACTGAAGCTTTCTTT
.,TRBV30,.,TRBJ2-7,CAWSVLSGDEQYF,TGTGCCTGGAGTGTACTTTCGGGGGATGAGCAGTACTTC
.,TRBV7-6,.,TRBJ2-6,CASSAELNSGANVLTF,TGTGCCAGCAGCGCCGAACTGAACTCTGGGGCCAACGTCCTGACTTTC
.,TRBV14,.,TRBJ2-3,CASSRDHTDTQYF,TGTGCCAGCAGCCGGGACCACACAGATACGCAGTATTTT
.,TRBV12-3/TRBV12-4,.,TRBJ2-7,CASSQQAAYEQYF,TGTGCCAGCAGTCAGCAGGCCGCCTACGAGCAGTACTTC
.,TRBV21-1,.,TRBJ2-6,CASIPGGGGANVLTF,TGTGCCAGTATTCCGGGGGGCGGTGGGGCCAACGTCCTGACTTTC
.,TRBV5-6,once,TRBJ2-7,CASSLRWGAEQYF,TGTGCCAGCAGCTTGCGTTGGGGGGCCGAGCAGTACTTC
.,TRBV6-2/TRBV6-3,.,TRBJ1-2,CASSYFGAYGYTF,TGTGCCAGCAGTTACTTCGGGGCCTATGGCTACACCTTC
.,TRBV3-1/TRBV3-2,.,TRBJ1-2,CASSQVGQGPNYGYTF,TGTGCCAGCAGCCAAGTTGGTCAGGGGCCCAACTATGGCTACACCTTC
.,TRBV5-3,.,TRBJ1-6,CAGLRSPLHF,TGTGCCGGTTTGAGGTCACCCCTCCACTTT
.,TRBV30,.,TRBJ2-7,CAWIPPRSYEQYF,TGTGCCTGGATCCCCCCGCGCTCCTACGAGCAGTACTTC
.,TRBV7-8,.,TRBJ1-2,CASSLDRGGLIRGYTF,TGTGCCAGCAGCTTAGACCGGGGTGGGTTGATTCGTGGCTACACCTTC
.,TRBV7-8,.,TRBJ2-4,CASSLTDLAKNIQYF,TGTGCCAGCAGCTTGACCGACTTAGCCAAAAACATTCAGTACTTC
TRBD1,TRBV19,.,TRBJ2-7,CASSTAGTGDYEQYF,TGTGCCAGTAGTACCGCCGGGACAGGGGATTACGAGCAGTACTTC